This T cell receptor (beta chain) was found in a study of T-cell reconstitution after alpha-beta-depleted transplantation in children. The CDR3 runs to 11 residues. Germline V CDR1 and CDR2: SQVTM, ANQGSEA. The V gene lost 5 bases and the J gene lost 5 bases, with 9 bases spanning the gap. Preparing the TCRbeta library involved the use of unique molecular identifiers. A single record per CDR3 protein comes from TCRdb applying MiXCR to the PCR reads. This table holds 450,000 to 600,000 distinct CDR3 sequences, over 25% found once. The chain carries TRBV29-1 and TRBJ2-5; D is undetermined. The source was PBMCs from the stem cell graft donor, collected from the stem cell graft. The clonotype originates from a human donor who donated a stem cell graft to a child with aplastic anemia. CDR3: CSVLLGETQYF. In DNA, the CDR3 is TGCAGCGTTCTCCTGGGGGAGACCCAGTACTTC.